This TCR beta chain is from a study of OX40 agonist ivuxolimab in advanced cancers. Losses at the gene ends were 4 bases for V and 5 bases for J; bases not matched to a gene: 3. This CDR3 contains 14 residues. Germline lookup yields CDR1 SGHDT and CDR2 YYEEEE. Sequenced by immunoSEQ multiplex PCR; TCRdb stores in-frame clones only, minus some. The sample lists 100,000 or so clones, around 93% seen once, with approximately 0.55% in the top ten. The sample was CD4+ or CD8+ T cells sorted from blood, taken in a trial of the OX40 agonist ivuxolimab. The receptor was derived from an adult with an advanced solid tumor such as melanoma, head and neck, liver or kidney cancer. This sequence joins TRBV5-6 and TRBJ1-4; TRBD1 matches 9 bases. CDR3 sequence: CASSLTGGNEKLFF. The CDR3 DNA reads TGTGCCAGCAGCCTGACAGGGGGGAATGAAAAACTGTTTTTT.